What follows are 23 T cell receptor beta chains derived from one specimen sequenced in a study of T-cell memory formation after mild COVID-19. TCRdb redid the calling of the 5' RACE reads with MiXCR, one entry per CDR3 protein. Of 450,000 or so distinct CDR3 sequences listed, about 23% are singletons. Sequences were obtained from PBMCs or a T cell subset sorted from them (not recorded which). These receptors were collected from an adult woman who had mild COVID-19 (a few samples of this study predate the infection). Cell type and time point are not known.

This clonotype was recorded a few times. The J gene is TRBJ1-1, the V gene TRBV5-1; D is perhaps TRBD1 (5 bases). Between the trimmed V and J ends, which lost 0 bases and 4 bases, there was a span of 10 bases. Germline values: CDR1 SGHRS, CDR2 YFSETQ. The CDR3 sequence is 14 residues long. The CDR3 is CASSLERGRTEAFF. CDR3 sequence (DNA): TGCGCCAGCAGCTTGGAAAGGGGACGCACTGAAGCTTTCTTT.

The chain carries TRBV7-6 and TRBJ2-1, with D perhaps being TRBD1 or TRBD2 (5 bases each). V gave up 8 bases and J gave up 0 bases, with 11 bases separating them. CDR1 is SGHVS, CDR2 FNYEAQ, per germline. CDR3 length: 14 amino acids. The CDR3 DNA is TGTGCCAGCCAAGACGGGGCCTCCTACAATGAGCAGTTCTTC. Translating it yields CASQDGASYNEQFF.

The V gene is TRBV29-1, the J gene TRBJ1-2; D is undetermined. Germline V lookup: CDR1 SQVTM, CDR2 ANQGSEA. The CDR3 sequence is 14 residues long. The V gene lost 3 bases and the J gene lost 8 bases, with 19 bases spanning the gap. CDR3 bases: TGCAGCGTTGAGGACTTTTTAACCACGGGCGGCTACACCTTC. Its translation: CSVEDFLTTGGYTF.

The genes are TRBV5-1 and TRBJ2-7, with 7 nucleotides matching TRBD2. Germline values: CDR1 SGHRS, CDR2 YFSETQ. The CDR3 runs to 15 residues. V lost 4 bases and J lost 3; bases outside the gene matches: 10. In nucleotides, the CDR3 is TGCGCCAGCAGCCCGGGGGAGGGTAGAGGCTACGAGCAGTACTTC. This codes for CASSPGEGRGYEQYF. The full variable domain, rest sourced from reference TRBV5-1 and TRBJ2-7, is KAGVTQTPRYLIKTRGQQVTLSCSPISGHRSVSWYQQTPGQGLQFLFEYFSETQRNKGNFPGRFSGRQFSNSRSEMNVSTLELGDSALYLCASSPGEGRGYEQYFGPGTRLTVT.

This clonotype was detected a few times. The chain employs TRBV5-1 and TRBJ2-7; D may be TRBD1 (5 bases). Germline assignment: CDR1 SGHRS and CDR2 YFSETQ. V was shortened by 4 bases and J by 0 bases, with 17 bases between the two germline ends. This CDR3 has 16 residues. CDR3 nucleotide sequence: TGCGCCAGCAGCCCCGGTTTAGGGGTGACCTCCTACGAGCAGTACTTC. Its translation: CASSPGLGVTSYEQYF.

As concerns this clonotype: The CDR3 does not end in the conserved phenylalanine or tryptophan, so this is likely a read error. It is unclear where the CDR3 begins or ends on the DNA, so no DNA is shown, and the CDR3 is as TCRdb lists it. The chain employs TRBV21-1 and TRBJ2-7; TRBD1 is the table's D call and was not checked against the DNA. TRBV21-1 is annotated as a pseudogene. Inclusive of both ends, the CDR3 amounts to 12 amino acids. The CDR3 reads CASRQGRYEQYY.

This clonotype was recorded a few times. The chain couples TRBV5-4 to TRBJ2-2, with 8 bases that match TRBD2. The trim removed 4 bases at V and 0 bases at J, leaving 5 bases unmatched. This CDR3 region has 16 residues. CDR1 is SGHNT and CDR2 is YYREEE in the germline V gene (reference sequence). Here the CDR3 reads CASSLSGGSNTGELFF. CDR3 coding DNA: TGTGCCAGCAGCCTAAGCGGGGGCTCGAACACCGGGGAGCTGTTTTTT.

This clonotype has a handful of counts. The V gene is TRBV20-1, the J gene TRBJ2-5; unclear D gene. CDR3 length: 14 amino acids. V lost 3 bases and J lost 1, with 12 bases in between. The V gene's germline CDR1 is DFQATT and CDR2 SNEGSKA (reference sequence). As DNA, the CDR3 is TGCAGTGCTAGGGTTGTTGTTAGCCAAGAGACCCAGTACTTC. It codes for CSARVVVSQETQYF.

The V and J genes are TRBV12-3 or TRBV12-4 and TRBJ2-1, with 15 bases aligning to TRBD2. V lost 4 bases to trimming and J lost 7 bases; unmatched junction nucleotides: 5. This CDR3 has 16 residues. CDR3 residues: CASSWTSGGARNEQFF. The CDR3 coding sequence is TGTGCCAGCAGTTGGACTAGCGGGGGGGCTAGGAATGAGCAGTTCTTC.

This clonotype was found a few times. V is TRBV4-3 and J is TRBJ1-5; 7 bases are a match to TRBD1. V shed 2 bases, J shed 2 bases, and the junction held 6 bases outside the gene matches. Germline CDR1 LGHNA, CDR2 YSLEER. The CDR3 consists of 16 residues. The CDR3 protein is CASSQSGGTGNQPQHF. The CDR3 DNA is TGCGCCAGCAGCCAATCAGGGGGGACAGGCAATCAGCCCCAGCATTTT.

The CDR3 loop is CASSLSGSWDTGELFF. DNA of the CDR3: TGTGCCAGCAGCTTATCTGGCAGTTGGGACACCGGGGAGCTGTTTTTT. The chain combines TRBV5-5 with TRBJ2-2, with D unresolved. The germline V gene has CDR1 SGHKS and CDR2 YYEKEE (reference sequence). Trimming stripped 2 bases from V and 3 bases from J, with 14 bases between. This CDR3 is built from 16 residues.

This clonotype has just a few counts. The chain uses TRBV7-6 and TRBJ2-3, with 9 positions matching TRBD1. V lost 5 bases, J lost 7 bases, and 13 bases stayed unmatched. Germline CDR1 SGHVS, CDR2 FNYEAQ. The CDR3 length is 16 residues. CDR3 nucleotides: TGTGCCAGCAGCATCTCCGGGACAGGGTCAGTGAATACGCAGTATTTT. Its protein is CASSISGTGSVNTQYF.

There are a few counts of this clonotype. The chain combines TRBV3-1 with TRBJ1-2; D unclear. CDR1 LGHDT and CDR2 YNNKEL come from the germline V gene (reference sequence). V lost 2 bases and J lost 4, with 2 bases in between. This CDR3 region has 11 residues. In DNA, the CDR3 is TGTGCCAGCAGCCAATCCTATGGCTACACCTTC. Protein product: CASSQSYGYTF.

V usage is TRBV11-2 and J usage is TRBJ1-1; no clear D gene. Germline CDR1 SGHAT, CDR2 FQNNGV. V dropped 3 bases and J dropped 3 bases, with 2 bases sitting between them. This CDR3 spans 11 amino acids. CDR3 protein: CASSFYTEAFF. The CDR3 bases are TGTGCCAGCAGCTTTTACACTGAAGCTTTCTTT.

This clonotype was detected many times. The V gene is TRBV12-3 or TRBV12-4, the J gene TRBJ1-5; D is uncertain. The V end was cut by 2 bases, the J end by 1 base, with 6 bases between. The CDR3 length is 14 residues. CDR3: CASSLLQSNQPQHF. The CDR3 coding sequence is TGTGCCAGCAGTTTACTCCAGAGCAATCAGCCCCAGCATTTT.

The chain is built from TRBV5-8 and TRBJ2-7, with 7 bases aligning to TRBD1. J gave up 0 bases and V 4 bases, and 7 bases lay outside the gene matches. Germline CDR1 reads SGHTS; CDR2 reads YDEGEE. The CDR3 loop spans 15 amino acids. CDR3 DNA sequence: TGTGCCAGCAGCATGACAGGGACCGTCTCCTACGAGCAGTACTTC. This codes for CASSMTGTVSYEQYF.

A few counts support this clonotype. V and J are TRBV5-6 and TRBJ2-7; D gene ambiguous. V gave up 4 bases and J gave up 3 bases, with 11 bases separating them. Germline V gene sequence: CDR1 SGHDT, CDR2 YYEEEE. This CDR3 has 13 residues. DNA for the CDR3: TGTGCCAGCAGCGCAGCCCGAAACTACGAGCAGTACTTC. It translates to CASSAARNYEQYF.

The gene calls are TRBV4-2 and TRBJ2-3; a weak D match, TRBD1 (5 bases). This CDR3 contains 14 residues. Between the trimmed V and J ends, which lost 3 bases and 4 bases, there was a span of 11 bases. Germline loops: CDR1 LGHNA, CDR2 YNFKEQ. CDR3 coding DNA: TGTGCCAGCAGCCACCTTGACAGCCCAGATACGCAGTATTTT. This encodes CASSHLDSPDTQYF.

J is TRBJ2-1 and V is TRBV15; TRBD2 agrees at 7 bases. The germline gives CDR1 LNHNV, CDR2 YYDKDF (reference sequence). The CDR3 sequence is 15 residues long. With 3 bases clipped from V and 8 bases from J, the junction kept 10 bases outside the gene matches. In nucleotides, the CDR3 is TGTGCCACCAGCAGGTCCTCCGCGGGAGATTATGAGCAGTTCTTC. Its protein product is CATSRSSAGDYEQFF.

This clonotype has a handful of counts. This chain connects TRBV20-1 to TRBJ2-1; D possibly uses TRBD1 or TRBD2 (5 bases each). CDR1 DFQATT and CDR2 SNEGSKA come from the germline V gene (reference sequence). The CDR3 is 15 amino acids. V gave up 6 bases and J gave up 3 bases, with 18 bases separating them. The chain's CDR3 is CSAVTSGTHYNEQFF. In DNA, the CDR3 is TGCAGTGCGGTCACCTCCGGGACCCACTACAATGAGCAGTTCTTC.

This clonotype was seen a few times. CDR3 region: CASSFSRSWELFF. The CDR3 region has the DNA TGTGCCAGCAGCTTTTCGAGGTCCTGGGAGCTGTTTTTT. The V call is TRBV7-9, the J call TRBJ2-2; D is uncertain. The CDR3 covers 13 residues. Trimming took off 3 bases at V and 9 bases at J, with 11 bases between the two ends. Germline assignment: CDR1 SEHNR and CDR2 FQNEAQ (reference sequence). The variable domain in full, completed from reference TRBV7-9 and TRBJ2-2, reads DTGVSQNPRHKITKRGQNVTFRCDPISEHNRLYWYRQTLGQGPEFLTYFQNEAQLEKSRLLSDRFSAERPKGSFSTLEIQRTEQGDSAMYLCASSFSRSWELFFGEGSRLTVL.

This clonotype has more than one count but fewer than ten. The rearrangement uses TRBV4-1 and TRBJ2-7; D assignment may be TRBD1 or TRBD2 (5 bases each). V was clipped by 3 bases and J by 2 bases, with 11 bases between them. The germline gives CDR1 MGHRA, CDR2 YSYEKL. This CDR3 has 14 residues. In DNA, the CDR3 is TGCGCCAGCAGCCATCCGGGACGGGCCTACGAGCAGTACTTC. Protein: CASSHPGRAYEQYF.

V usage is TRBV19 and J usage is TRBJ1-2; D remains unclear. CDR3 length equals 14 residues. Trimming cost V 2 bases and J 5 bases, with 12 bases left between them. Looked up from germline, CDR1 is LNHDA and CDR2 is SQIVND (reference sequence). The DNA of the CDR3 is TGTGCCAGTAGTATATTGGGAAGTCAATATGGCTACACCTTC. It is translated as CASSILGSQYGYTF.